A selection of T cell receptor beta chains follows, all from one sample in a study of breast tumors, draining lymph nodes, adjacent tissues. TCRdb independently ran MiXCR on the multiplex PCR reads; one entry per CDR3 protein. The sample includes approximately 45,000 distinct CDR3 sequences, approximately 22% of them seen just once. Sequences were obtained from breast tumor tissue. These TCRs come from a female donor with breast cancer. Some clones in this sample may be carry-over from other donors' samples. The CDR3 runs from the conserved cysteine through the conserved F or W. Fields, in order: D gene, clone size, V gene, J gene, CDR3 protein, CDR3 DNA. The D gene is left open where the match is weak. The size entry is marked missing in some rows and otherwise reads once, few, many or a size class.

-,many,TRBV11-2,TRBJ2-5,CASSSHRAHSPETQYF,TGTGCCAGCAGCTCACATCGCGCCCACAGCCCAGAGACCCAGTACTTC
TRBD2,few,TRBV6-5,TRBJ2-1,CASRLGTSGGNEQFF,TGTGCCAGCAGACTCGGGACTAGCGGGGGCAATGAGCAGTTCTTC
-,many,TRBV29-1,TRBJ2-2,CSVEPDGKNTGELFF,TGCAGCGTAGAACCTGACGGAAAGAACACCGGGGAGCTGTTTTTT
-,few,TRBV3-1,TRBJ2-2,CASSQGWGLLPAGELFF,TGTGCCAGCAGCCAGGGTTGGGGGCTACTACCTGCCGGGGAGCTGTTTTTT
-,many,TRBV18,TRBJ2-5,CASSPMTSPQETQYF,TGTGCCAGCTCGCCAATGACTAGTCCCCAAGAGACCCAGTACTTC
-,medium-sized,TRBV20-1,TRBJ1-2,CSAIDPGTYGYTF,TGCAGTGCTATAGACCCGGGGACCTATGGCTACACCTTC
-,many,TRBV19,TRBJ1-6,CASRREAYNSPLHF,TGTGCCAGTAGGCGGGAAGCCTATAATTCACCCCTCCACTTT
-,many,TRBV12-3/TRBV12-4,TRBJ1-5,CASSQNQGGPQHF,TGTGCCAGCAGCCAGAACCAGGGCGGGCCCCAGCATTTT
-,-,TRBV14,TRBJ2-3,CAGSYTDTQYF,TGTGCCGGCAGCTACACAGATACGCAGTATTTT
-,many,TRBV6-5,TRBJ1-5,CASSYSGGWTEPYSNQPQHF,TGTGCCAGCAGTTACTCAGGGGGATGGACGGAACCTTATAGCAATCAGCCCCAGCATTTT
-,many,TRBV2,TRBJ1-6,CASRPAKSYNSPLHF,TGTGCCAGCAGACCAGCCAAATCCTATAATTCACCCCTCCACTTT
-,many,TRBV6-6,TRBJ1-6,CASSYGENSPLHF,TGTGCCAGCAGTTACGGGGAGAATTCACCCCTCCACTTT
-,many,TRBV5-1,TRBJ2-3,CASSPNPHTDTQYF,TGCGCCAGCAGCCCGAACCCCCACACAGATACGCAGTATTTT
-,many,TRBV27,TRBJ1-2,CASSFNPGNYGYTF,TGTGCCAGCAGTTTTAATCCCGGGAACTATGGCTACACCTTC
-,many,TRBV20-1,TRBJ1-2,CSARDTRGRGGYTF,TGCAGTGCTAGAGATACCAGGGGCAGAGGTGGCTACACCTTC
-,-,TRBV27,TRBJ2-5,CASTADGGETQYF,TGTGCCAGCACCGCGGACGGAGGGGAGACCCAGTACTTC
-,many,TRBV29-1,TRBJ2-5,CSVEPLRGETQYF,TGCAGCGTTGAACCCCTCAGGGGTGAGACCCAGTACTTC